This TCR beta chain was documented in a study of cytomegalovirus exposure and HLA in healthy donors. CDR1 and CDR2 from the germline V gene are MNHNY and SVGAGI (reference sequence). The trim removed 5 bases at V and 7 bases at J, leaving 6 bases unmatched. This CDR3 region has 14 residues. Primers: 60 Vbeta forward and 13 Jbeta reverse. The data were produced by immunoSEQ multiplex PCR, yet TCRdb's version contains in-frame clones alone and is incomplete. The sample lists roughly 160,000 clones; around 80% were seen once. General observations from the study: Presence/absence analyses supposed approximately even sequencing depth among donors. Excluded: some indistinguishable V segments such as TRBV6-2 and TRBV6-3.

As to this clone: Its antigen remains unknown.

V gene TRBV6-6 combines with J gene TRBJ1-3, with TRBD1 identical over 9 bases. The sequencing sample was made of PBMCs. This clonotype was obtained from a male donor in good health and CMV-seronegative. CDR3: CASSRTGAANTIYF. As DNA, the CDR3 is TGTGCCAGCAGTCGGACAGGGGCGGCGAACACCATATATTTT.